This T cell receptor (beta chain) was retrieved from a study of post-analysis software for immune sequencing data. Whole-study findings and limits: TRBV segments more frequent in patients than in controls numbered about five and included TRBV5-6, TRBV5-1 and TRBV20-1.

This clonotype was counted between two and nine times. Its antigen is not identified. CDR1 and CDR2 (germline): SGHTA, FQGNSA. The CDR3 runs 15 residues. Trimming pared 0 bases from V and 2 bases from J, leaving 9 bases between. Unique molecular identifiers were carried by the TCR beta cDNA libraries. T cells, about 0.95 to 10 million of them, yielded roughly 470,000 cDNA molecules. Via MiXCR, TCRdb re-called the PCR reads, giving one row per CDR3 protein. The table records some 800,000 distinct CDR3 sequences, just over 45% of them present only once. The rearrangement uses TRBV7-2 and TRBJ2-3; D is ambiguous. The sequence was obtained from a girl aged 10 to 17 with multiple sclerosis. Source material: blood. CDR3 coding DNA: TGTGCCAGCAGCTTAGCGGGCAGCATCACAGATACGCAGTATTTT. Its protein product is CASSLAGSITDTQYF.